The clone carrying this T cell receptor (beta chain) has more than one count but fewer than ten. Its target is not known. These data are taken from a study of blood T cells in healthy people across ages. Study-level findings and limits: Diversity of TCR beta per million T cells declined in a roughly linear way with age. Since the PBMCs were unsorted, naive and antigen-experienced cells could not be conclusively compared. When one million T cells were used, diversity estimates were thought to be underestimates.

Using a J-beta primer mix together with a sample-barcoded 5' primer, a second PCR was run for about 6 to 11 cycles. TCRdb used MiXCR to reprocess the 5' RACE reads, holding one entry per CDR3 protein. This table holds 700,000 or so distinct CDR3 sequences, over 20% found once. CDR3 size: 14 residues. Per the germline V gene, CDR1 is SGHVS and CDR2 is FQNEAQ. Per sample, at least 5 micrograms of total RNA were extracted. The material sequenced was blood. V gene TRBV7-8 combines with J gene TRBJ2-5; maybe TRBD2 (6 bases). Gene TRBJ2-1 matches the end of the DNA better, so the J call may be wrong. The receptor's source is a man in his 70s in good health. CDR3 DNA sequence: TGTGCCAGCAGCTTAGGGGGGGTCCACAATGAGCAGTTCTTC. Encoded protein: CASSLGGVHNEQFF.